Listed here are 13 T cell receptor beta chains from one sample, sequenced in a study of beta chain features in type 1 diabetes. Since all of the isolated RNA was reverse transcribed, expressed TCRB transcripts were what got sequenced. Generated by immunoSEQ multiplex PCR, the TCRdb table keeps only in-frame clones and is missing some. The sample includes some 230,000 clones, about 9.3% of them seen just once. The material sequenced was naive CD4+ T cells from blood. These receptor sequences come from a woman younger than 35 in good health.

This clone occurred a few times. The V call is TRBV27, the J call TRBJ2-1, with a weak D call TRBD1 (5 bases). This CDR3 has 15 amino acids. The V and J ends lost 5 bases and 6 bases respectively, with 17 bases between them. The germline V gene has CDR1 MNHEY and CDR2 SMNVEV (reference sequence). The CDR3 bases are TGTGCCAGCAGTACGTTCAGGGCGATGAGCAATGAGCAGTTCTTC. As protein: CASSTFRAMSNEQFF.

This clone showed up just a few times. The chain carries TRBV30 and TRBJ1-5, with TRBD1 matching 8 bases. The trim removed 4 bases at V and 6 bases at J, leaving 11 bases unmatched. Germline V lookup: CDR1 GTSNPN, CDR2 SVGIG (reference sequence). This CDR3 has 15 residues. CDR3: CAWTLGTGGGQPQHF. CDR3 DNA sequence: TGTGCCTGGACCCTAGGGACAGGCGGGGGTCAGCCCCAGCATTTT.

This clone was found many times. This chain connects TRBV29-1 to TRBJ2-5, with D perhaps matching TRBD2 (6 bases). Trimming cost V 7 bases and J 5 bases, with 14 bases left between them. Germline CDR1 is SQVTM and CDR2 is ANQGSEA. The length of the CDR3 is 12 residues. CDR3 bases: TGCAGCGCCGAGGAGGGTTGGGAGACCCAGTACTTC. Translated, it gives CSAEEGWETQYF.

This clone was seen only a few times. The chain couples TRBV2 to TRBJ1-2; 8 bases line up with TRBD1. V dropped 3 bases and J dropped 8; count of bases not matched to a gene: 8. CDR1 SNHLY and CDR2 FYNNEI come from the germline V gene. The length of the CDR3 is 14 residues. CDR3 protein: CASSDGQGARGYTF. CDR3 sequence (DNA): TGTGCCAGCAGTGATGGGCAGGGGGCGCGCGGCTACACCTTC.

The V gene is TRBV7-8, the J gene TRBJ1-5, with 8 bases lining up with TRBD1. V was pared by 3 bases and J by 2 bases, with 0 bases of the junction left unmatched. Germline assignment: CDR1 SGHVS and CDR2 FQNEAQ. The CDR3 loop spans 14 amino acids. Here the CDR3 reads CASSLGQGNQPQHF. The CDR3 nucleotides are TGTGCCAGCAGCTTGGGACAGGGCAATCAGCCCCAGCATTTT. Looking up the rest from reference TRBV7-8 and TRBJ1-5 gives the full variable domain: GAGVSQSPRYKVAKRGQDVALRCDPISGHVSLFWYQQALGQGPEFLTYFQNEAQLDKSGLPSDRFFAERPEGSVSTLKIQRTQQEDSAVYLCASSLGQGNQPQHFGDGTRLSIL.

The CDR3 reads CASSIRATGGPNTEAFF. The CDR3 DNA reads TGTGCCAGTAGTATCAGAGCAACAGGGGGGCCGAACACTGAAGCTTTCTTT. The chain is built from TRBV19 and TRBJ1-1; 8 bases are a match to TRBD1. Germline V lookup: CDR1 LNHDA, CDR2 SQIVND (reference sequence). The CDR3 sequence is 17 residues long. The V and J ends lost 3 bases and 1 base, in that order; junction bases with no gene match: 10.

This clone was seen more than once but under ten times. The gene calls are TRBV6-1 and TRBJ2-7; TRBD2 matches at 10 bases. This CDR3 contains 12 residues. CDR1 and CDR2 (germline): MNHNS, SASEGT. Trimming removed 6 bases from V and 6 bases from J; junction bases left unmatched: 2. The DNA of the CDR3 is TGTGCCAGCAGGGGACTAGCGCTCGAGCAGTACTTC. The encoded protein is CASRGLALEQYF.

The CDR3 is CASSQEGRGAGELFF. CDR3 in DNA: TGTGCCAGCAGCCAAGAGGGCAGGGGGGCCGGGGAGCTGTTTTTT. The J gene is TRBJ2-2, the V gene TRBV4-2, with D possibly TRBD1 on 7 matching bases. Trimming shortened V by 0 bases and J by 6 bases, and 11 bases separated the two germline ends. Germline V lookup: CDR1 LGHNA, CDR2 YNFKEQ. The CDR3 is 15 residues long.

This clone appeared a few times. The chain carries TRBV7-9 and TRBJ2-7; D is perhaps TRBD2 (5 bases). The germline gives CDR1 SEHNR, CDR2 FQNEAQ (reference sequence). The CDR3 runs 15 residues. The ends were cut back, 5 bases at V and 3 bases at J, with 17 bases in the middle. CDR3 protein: CASSRYQEGSYEQYF. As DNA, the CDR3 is TGTGCCAGCAGCCGGTACCAAGAGGGTAGCTACGAGCAGTACTTC.

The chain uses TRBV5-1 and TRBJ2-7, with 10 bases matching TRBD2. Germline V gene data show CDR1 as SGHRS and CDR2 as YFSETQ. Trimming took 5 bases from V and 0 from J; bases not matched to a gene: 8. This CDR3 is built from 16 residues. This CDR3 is CASSSWTSGTSYEQYF. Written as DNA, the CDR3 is TGCGCCAGCAGTAGTTGGACTAGCGGAACCTCCTACGAGCAGTACTTC.

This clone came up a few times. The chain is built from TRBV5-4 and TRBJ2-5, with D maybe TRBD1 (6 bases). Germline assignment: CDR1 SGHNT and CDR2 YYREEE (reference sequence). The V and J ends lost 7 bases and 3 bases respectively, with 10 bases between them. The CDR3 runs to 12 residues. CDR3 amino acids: CASSTGKETQYF. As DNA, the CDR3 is TGTGCCAGCTCAACAGGGAAAGAGACCCAGTACTTC.

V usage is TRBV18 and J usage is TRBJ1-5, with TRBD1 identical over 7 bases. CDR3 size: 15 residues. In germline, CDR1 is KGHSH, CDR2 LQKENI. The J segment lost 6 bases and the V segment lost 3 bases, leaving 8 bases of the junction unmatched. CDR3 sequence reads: CASSPTGLEGQPQHF. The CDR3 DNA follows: TGTGCCAGCTCACCGACAGGGCTTGAGGGTCAGCCCCAGCATTTT. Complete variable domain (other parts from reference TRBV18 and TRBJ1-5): NAGVMQNPRHLVRRRGQEARLRCSPMKGHSHVYWYRQLPEEGLKFMVYLQKENIIDESGMPKERFSAEFPKEGPSILRIQQVVRGDSAAYFCASSPTGLEGQPQHFGDGTRLSIL.

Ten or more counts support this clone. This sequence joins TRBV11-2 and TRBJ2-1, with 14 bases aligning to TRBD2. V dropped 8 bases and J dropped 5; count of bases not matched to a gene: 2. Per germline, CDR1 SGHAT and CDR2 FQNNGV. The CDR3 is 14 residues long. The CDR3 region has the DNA TGTGCCAGCCGGACTAGCGGGAGGCACAATGAGCAGTTCTTC. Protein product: CASRTSGRHNEQFF.